A selection of T cell receptor beta chains follows, all from one sample in a study of CD8 T cells in Susac syndrome. Each CDR3 protein gets one entry after TCRdb re-called the immunoSEQ multiplex PCR reads with MiXCR. Among about 200,000 distinct CDR3 sequences listed, 95% were seen once. Sequences were obtained from CD4+ T cells from PBMCs. The source of these receptors is a human donor in good health. CDR3s include the opening cysteine and the closing phenylalanine or tryptophan.

J: TRBJ1-2
V: TRBV29-1
CDR3: CSVESGAYGYTF

J: TRBJ2-1
V: TRBV6-5
CDR3: CAGARGTYNEQFF

J: TRBJ2-3
V: TRBV19
CDR3: CASSGTGGIVAQYF

J: TRBJ2-2
V: TRBV3-1
CDR3: CASSQFLAPGTGELFF

J: TRBJ2-1
V: TRBV5-6
CDR3: CASSGTSGRINEQFF

J: TRBJ1-5
V: TRBV18
CDR3: CASSPLGSIGENQPQHF

J: TRBJ1-4
V: TRBV6-5
CDR3: CASSYGTSLFF

J: TRBJ1-2
V: TRBV19
CDR3: CASSATGRGYTF

J: TRBJ1-1
V: TRBV12-3/TRBV12-4
CDR3: CASTLSDGGTEAFF

J: TRBJ1-5
V: TRBV30
CDR3: CAWGIKGNQPQHF

J: TRBJ1-2
V: TRBV25-1
CDR3: CASSDSGGYGYTF

J: TRBJ1-3
V: TRBV27
CDR3: CASVGPGNTIYF

J: TRBJ2-1
V: TRBV20-1
CDR3: CSASPNEQFF

J: TRBJ1-1
V: TRBV12-3/TRBV12-4
CDR3: CASSWTGGTEAFF

J: TRBJ2-5
V: TRBV3-1
CDR3: CASSQLGQVRETQYF

J: TRBJ1-1
V: TRBV4-1
CDR3: CASSQDIREDTEAFF